One sample yielded the 32 T cell receptor beta chains listed below, sequenced in a study of OX40 agonist ivuxolimab in advanced cancers. Assay: immunoSEQ multiplex PCR; the TCRdb copy retains only in-frame clones and omits some. This table holds some 45,000 clones, approximately 84% found once. Sequencing was performed on CD4+ or CD8+ T cells sorted from blood, taken in a trial of the OX40 agonist ivuxolimab. These receptors all come from an adult with an advanced solid tumor such as melanoma, head and neck, liver or kidney cancer.

This rearrangement joins TRBV5-4 to TRBJ2-7, with D unclear. V lost 4 bases and J lost 4, with 12 bases in between. Germline CDR1 reads SGHNT; CDR2 reads YYREEE (reference sequence). The CDR3 runs 13 residues. The CDR3 DNA sequence: TGTGCCAGCAGCCCCTTTGGGGTGTACGAGCAGTACTTC. The encoded protein is CASSPFGVYEQYF.

As for this clone: With a far larger clone one base away, a read error is the likely cause. V usage is TRBV9 and J usage is TRBJ1-1; 7 positions agree with TRBD1. Germline CDR1 is SGDLS and CDR2 is YYNGEE. The CDR3 totals 13 residues. V trimming: 4 bases; J trimming: 4 bases; junction bases outside the gene matches: 4. CDR3 in DNA: TGTGCCAGCAGCAAACAGGGGAGCACTGAAGCTTTCTTT. Translated, it gives CASSKQGSTEAFF.

The J gene is TRBJ1-2, the V gene TRBV6-6; D is undetermined. Trimming removed 0 bases at V and 9 bases at J, with 5 bases between. Germline V gives CDR1 MNHNY, CDR2 SVGAGI (reference sequence). The CDR3 is 11 amino acids. CDR3 in amino acids: CASSYSGSYTF. Here the CDR3 DNA reads TGTGCCAGCAGTTACTCTGGTAGCTACACCTTC.

J is TRBJ2-7 and V is TRBV28; 7 bases fit TRBD2. There are 15 residues in the CDR3. V lost 6 bases and J lost 0; bases outside the gene matches: 8. The germline V gene has CDR1 MDHEN and CDR2 SYDVKM. The CDR3 nucleotides are TGTGCCAGCAGCCCTTGGGGGGGTAGCTCCTACGAGCAGTACTTC. Protein product: CASSPWGGSSYEQYF.

The CDR3 nucleotides read TGTGCCAGCAGCGTTAGGCAGCTGAACACTGAAGCTTTCTTT. It encodes CASSVRQLNTEAFF. The chain has TRBV9 and TRBJ1-1; D is undetermined. Deletions cut 2 bases from V and 0 bases from J, with 8 bases between. There are 14 residues in the CDR3. Germline V gene lookup returns CDR1 SGDLS and CDR2 YYNGEE.

V and J are TRBV5-6 and TRBJ2-2; 8 nucleotides match TRBD1. This CDR3 contains 19 residues. Germline V gene data show CDR1 as SGHDT and CDR2 as YYEEEE. V lost 4 bases and J lost 1; bases outside the gene matches: 15. The CDR3 here is CASSPQGAIGVRNTGELFF. The CDR3 DNA reads as TGTGCCAGCAGCCCGCAGGGGGCCATAGGGGTTCGGAACACCGGGGAGCTGTTTTTT.

The chain recombines TRBV7-6 with TRBJ1-1; D gene ambiguous. V lost 5 bases and J 1 base, leaving 11 bases between the germline ends. Germline CDR1 and CDR2: SGHVS and FNYEAQ. CDR3 length: 14 amino acids. The CDR3 bases are TGTGCCAGCAGCCCGGGGAGGGCGAACACTGAAGCTTTCTTT. Amino acids: CASSPGRANTEAFF.

This chain uses TRBV7-8 with TRBJ1-1; no clear D gene. Germline V gene sequence: CDR1 SGHVS, CDR2 FQNEAQ. CDR3 length: 13 residues. Trimming shortened V by 4 bases and J by 0 bases, and 6 bases separated the two germline ends. As DNA, the CDR3 is TGTGCCAGCAGCTCCTACTTGAACACTGAAGCTTTCTTT. This codes for CASSSYLNTEAFF.

The rearrangement links TRBV4-3 to TRBJ2-1, with 8 bases fitting TRBD1. This CDR3 has 15 amino acids. V shed 0 bases and J 11 bases; nucleotides not matched to a gene: 9. Germline V gives CDR1 LGHNA, CDR2 YSLEER. The CDR3 DNA reads as TGCGCCAGCAGCCAAGATGGACCAGGGGGCAGAAAGCAGTTCTTC. The encoded protein is CASSQDGPGGRKQFF.

The CDR3 loop reads CASSPSIRKQGWETQYF. The CDR3 DNA is TGTGCCAGCAGTCCAAGCATCCGTAAACAGGGATGGGAGACCCAGTACTTC. The chain couples TRBV28 to TRBJ2-5, with D possibly being TRBD1 (6 bases). The germline gives CDR1 MDHEN, CDR2 SYDVKM. The CDR3 extends over 17 amino acids. The germline V and J ends were trimmed by 5 bases and 5 bases, with 24 bases remaining between them.

The chain uses TRBV13 and TRBJ2-3, with a tentative D call TRBD1 (5 bases). The CDR3 extends over 17 amino acids. V was trimmed by 6 bases and J by 0 bases, leaving 19 bases between them. The germline V gene encodes CDR1 PRHDT and CDR2 FYEKMQ (reference sequence). The CDR3 DNA sequence: TGTGCCAGCAGACTCTTACGCGAGAGACAGAGCACAGATACGCAGTATTTT. Translating it yields CASRLLRERQSTDTQYF.

Worth noting for this clone: The sample has other DNA sequences that encode this CDR3 too. The chain is built from TRBV18 and TRBJ1-5, with D possibly being TRBD1 (5 bases). V was pared by 6 bases and J by 0 bases, with 6 bases between. The CDR3 sequence is 13 residues long. Germline V gene data show CDR1 as KGHSH and CDR2 as LQKENI. CDR3 bases: TGTGCCAGCTCGGGGGATAGCAATCAGCCCCAGCATTTT. This encodes CASSGDSNQPQHF.

The chain recombines TRBV28 with TRBJ1-2; 8 nucleotides match TRBD1. Per germline, CDR1 MDHEN and CDR2 SYDVKM. With 3 bases clipped from V and 6 bases from J, the junction kept 9 bases outside the gene matches. This CDR3 contains 15 residues. This CDR3 reads CASSLGHDRGNGYTF. The CDR3 region has the DNA TGTGCCAGCAGTTTGGGCCACGACAGGGGTAATGGCTACACCTTC.

The CDR3 protein is CASSLAGQTEAFF. DNA of the CDR3: TGCGCCAGCAGCTTGGCCGGCCAGACTGAAGCTTTCTTT. The genes are TRBV5-1 and TRBJ1-1; D is unclear. CDR1 SGHRS and CDR2 YFSETQ come from the germline V gene. The V end lost 0 bases, the J end lost 5 bases, and 8 bases lay between the germline ends. This CDR3 has 13 residues.

V is TRBV7-9 and J is TRBJ1-3; 8 bases match TRBD1. Germline V gene lookup returns CDR1 SEHNR and CDR2 FQNEAQ (reference sequence). The CDR3 extends over 17 amino acids. V was pared by 3 bases and J by 0 bases, with 7 bases of the junction left unmatched. The CDR3 region has the DNA TGTGCCAGCAGCTTGGGACAGGTACCCAACTCTGGAAACACCATATATTTT. Its translation: CASSLGQVPNSGNTIYF.

This chain links TRBV6-1 with TRBJ1-6; no reliable D call. Between the trimmed V and J ends, which lost 6 bases and 4 bases, there was a span of 10 bases. In germline, CDR1 is MNHNS, CDR2 SASEGT. The CDR3 length is 14 residues. The CDR3 is CASSGRSYNSPLHF. The CDR3 DNA sequence: TGTGCCAGCAGCGGTCGCAGTTATAATTCACCCCTCCACTTT.

The CDR3 region has the DNA TGTGCCAGCAGCCTTCCGGGGACTAGCGGGAGAGCTACGCAGTATTTT. It encodes CASSLPGTSGRATQYF. V usage is TRBV5-6 and J usage is TRBJ2-3; 14 bases are shared with TRBD2. The J segment lost 8 bases and the V segment lost 4 bases, leaving 9 bases of the junction unmatched. The germline V gene has CDR1 SGHDT and CDR2 YYEEEE. CDR3 length: 16 residues.

The chain carries TRBV7-9 and TRBJ2-3; TRBD1 is a possible D gene (6 bases). The CDR3 totals 14 residues. The germline gives CDR1 SEHNR, CDR2 FQNEAQ (reference sequence). Trimming took 3 bases from V and 3 from J, leaving 10 bases between them. The CDR3 nucleotides read TGTGCCAGCAGCTTTCAGGGGCCAACAGATACGCAGTATTTT. It specifies CASSFQGPTDTQYF.

CDR3 sequence: CASSPRRQGASTF. CDR3 nucleotides: TGTGCCAGCAGCCCCCGCCGGCAGGGGGCGTCTACCTTC. This chain uses TRBV7-9 with TRBJ1-2; 8 bases line up with TRBD1. Germline CDR1 SEHNR, CDR2 FQNEAQ (reference sequence). V lost 5 bases, J lost 14 bases, and 13 bases stayed unmatched. This CDR3 comprises 13 residues.

V usage is TRBV4-2 and J usage is TRBJ2-2; D uncertain. The germline V and J ends were trimmed by 4 bases and 6 bases, with 3 bases remaining between them. The CDR3 runs to 11 residues. Germline-derived CDR1 and CDR2 are LGHNA and YNFKEQ. DNA for the CDR3: TGTGCCAGCAGCCGGCCCGGGGAGCTGTTTTTT. This gives the protein CASSRPGELFF.

Only one count was recorded for this clone. The rearrangement uses TRBV30 and TRBJ2-7, with 9 bases lining up with TRBD2. Trimming took 2 bases from V and 10 from J; bases not matched to a gene: 12. CDR3 length: 14 amino acids. In germline, CDR1 is GTSNPN, CDR2 SVGIG (reference sequence). Written as DNA, the CDR3 is TGTGCCTGGAGTCCCCCACGCGGGAGGGCCTCTCAGTACTTC. Residues: CAWSPPRGRASQYF.

The chain recombines TRBV2 with TRBJ1-2; D ambiguous. This CDR3 has 15 amino acids. Looked up from germline, CDR1 is SNHLY and CDR2 is FYNNEI. With 5 bases removed from V and 3 bases from J, the gap between germline ends came to 16 bases. CDR3 DNA: TGTGCCAGCAGTCCCTCGGCGCACGGAGACTATGGCTACACCTTC. As protein: CASSPSAHGDYGYTF. The full variable domain, its missing parts supplied by reference TRBV2 and TRBJ1-2, is EPEVTQTPSHQVTQMGQEVILRCVPISNHLYFYWYRQILGQKVEFLVSFYNNEISEKSEIFDDQFSVERPDGSNFTLKIRSTKLEDSAMYFCASSPSAHGDYGYTFGSGTRLTVV.

The CDR3 spells CASRTSGSRRDTQYF. CDR3 DNA sequence: TGTGCCAGCAGGACTAGCGGGAGCCGCAGGGATACGCAGTATTTT. The chain has TRBV28 and TRBJ2-3; the match to TRBD2 covers 12 bases. The germline V gene has CDR1 MDHEN and CDR2 SYDVKM. Trimming at V came to 6 bases and at J to 6 bases, leaving 7 bases not matched to a gene. The CDR3 sequence is 15 residues long. Using reference TRBV28 and TRBJ2-3 for the parts outside the CDR3, the full variable domain is DVKVTQSSRYLVKRTGEKVFLECVQDMDHENMFWYRQDPGLGLRLIYFSYDVKMKEKGDIPEGYSVSREKKERFSLILESASTNQTSMYLCASRTSGSRRDTQYFGPGTRLTVL.

This rearrangement joins TRBV4-1 to TRBJ1-1; perhaps TRBD1 as D (5 bases). From germline, CDR1 is MGHRA and CDR2 YSYEKL. The CDR3 length is 15 residues. With 1 base removed from V and 0 bases from J, the gap between germline ends came to 9 bases. The CDR3 DNA is TGCGCCAGCAGCCAAGTTGGGGCGATGAACACTGAAGCTTTCTTT. Translated: CASSQVGAMNTEAFF.

V is TRBV28 and J is TRBJ2-5; 9 nucleotides align to TRBD2. After removal of 2 bases from V and 5 bases from J, the junction contained 6 bases not matched to a gene. The germline V gene has CDR1 MDHEN and CDR2 SYDVKM. CDR3 size: 15 residues. The chain's CDR3 is CASSLAGGPHETQYF. The CDR3 nucleotides read TGTGCCAGCAGTTTAGCGGGAGGGCCCCATGAGACCCAGTACTTC.

The chain combines TRBV19 with TRBJ1-4, with 7 bases identical to TRBD1. V lost 7 bases and J lost 4; bases outside the gene matches: 6. Germline V gene data show CDR1 as LNHDA and CDR2 as SQIVND (reference sequence). The CDR3 spans 14 residues. Here the CDR3 reads CASKSGTDNEKLFF. In nucleotides, the CDR3 is TGTGCCAGTAAAAGTGGGACAGATAATGAAAAACTGTTTTTT.

The chain uses TRBV6-5 and TRBJ1-4; D unclear. The V end lost 6 bases, the J end lost 8 bases, and 10 bases lay between the germline ends. CDR3 length: 12 amino acids. CDR1 and CDR2 from the germline V gene are MNHEY and SVGAGI. CDR3 coding DNA: TGTGCCAGCAGCTTCAGCGGCGAAAAACTGTTTTTT. Encoded protein: CASSFSGEKLFF.

The V and J genes are TRBV30 and TRBJ2-3; D is uncertain. The CDR3 totals 11 residues. V was clipped by 0 bases and J by 4 bases, with 2 bases between them. Germline CDR1 reads GTSNPN; CDR2 reads SVGIG (reference sequence). CDR3 in amino acids: CAWSVPDTQYF. The CDR3, as DNA: TGTGCCTGGAGTGTACCAGATACGCAGTATTTT.

The rearrangement joins TRBV19 to TRBJ2-1; 11 positions agree with TRBD2. CDR1 is LNHDA and CDR2 is SQIVND in the germline V gene (reference sequence). Trimming removed 6 bases from V and 15 bases from J; junction bases left unmatched: 13. This CDR3 is built from 14 residues. The chain's CDR3 is CASRSIAGGPFLFF. The CDR3 nucleotides read TGTGCCAGTAGATCGATAGCGGGAGGGCCCTTTTTGTTCTTC.

The chain combines TRBV19 with TRBJ2-1, with 12 bases identical to TRBD2. The CDR3 contains 15 residues. Germline loops: CDR1 LNHDA, CDR2 SQIVND (reference sequence). V dropped 8 bases and J dropped 4; count of bases not matched to a gene: 6. The CDR3 here is CASGTTSGSYNEQFF. CDR3 DNA: TGTGCCAGTGGGACGACTAGCGGGAGTTACAATGAGCAGTTCTTC. Combining the CDR3 with reference TRBV19 and TRBJ2-1 gives the whole variable domain DGGITQSPKYLFRKEGQNVTLSCEQNLNHDAMYWYRQDPGQGLRLIYYSQIVNDFQKGDIAEGYSVSREKKESFPLTVTSAQKNPTAFYLCASGTTSGSYNEQFFGPGTRLTVL.

The V and J genes are TRBV27 and TRBJ2-1; D is tentatively TRBD1 or TRBD2 (5 bases each). V shed 5 bases and J shed 8 bases, with 10 bases lying between them. This CDR3 has 12 amino acids. Germline lookup yields CDR1 MNHEY and CDR2 SMNVEV (reference sequence). CDR3 region: CASSQQDYEQFF. The DNA for the CDR3 is TGTGCCAGCAGTCAACAGGACTATGAGCAGTTCTTC.

This sequence joins TRBV27 and TRBJ2-7, with D possibly matching TRBD2 (7 bases). The CDR3 totals 14 residues. Germline assignment: CDR1 MNHEY and CDR2 SMNVEV (reference sequence). V lost 5 bases to trimming and J lost 6 bases, with 17 bases between them. The CDR3 spells CASSPNPRGGEQYF. CDR3 bases: TGTGCCAGCAGTCCAAACCCTAGGGGGGGCGAGCAGTACTTC.